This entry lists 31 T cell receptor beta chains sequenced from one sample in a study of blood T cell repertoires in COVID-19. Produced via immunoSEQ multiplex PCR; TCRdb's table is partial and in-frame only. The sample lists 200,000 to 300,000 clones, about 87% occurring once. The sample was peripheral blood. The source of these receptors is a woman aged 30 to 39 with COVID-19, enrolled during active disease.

The CDR3 DNA follows: TGCGCCAGCAGTGAGACTAGCGGGAGTGCAGATACGCAGTATTTT. It specifies CASSETSGSADTQYF. The chain uses TRBV10-2 and TRBJ2-3; 11 nucleotides align to TRBD2. V trimming: 2 bases; J trimming: 4 bases; junction bases outside the gene matches: 2. This CDR3 has 15 amino acids. Germline V gene data show CDR1 as WSHSY and CDR2 as SAAADI.

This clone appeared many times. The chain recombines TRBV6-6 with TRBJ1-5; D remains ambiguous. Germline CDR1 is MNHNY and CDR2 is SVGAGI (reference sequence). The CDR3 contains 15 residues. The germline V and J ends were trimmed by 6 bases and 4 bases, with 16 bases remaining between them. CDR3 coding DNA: TGTGCCAGCAGATTCCGGGAGGGCGAAAATCAGCCCCAGCATTTT. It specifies CASRFREGENQPQHF.

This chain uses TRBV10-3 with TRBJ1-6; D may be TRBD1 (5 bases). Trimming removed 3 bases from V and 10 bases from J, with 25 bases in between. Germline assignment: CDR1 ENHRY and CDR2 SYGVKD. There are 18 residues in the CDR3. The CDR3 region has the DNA TGTGCCATCAGTGACCCCCCATGGTTGAGGGGAGGAGGCTCACCCCTCCACTTT. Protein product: CAISDPPWLRGGGSPLHF.

The CDR3 protein is CASSLGYFGNSPLHF. CDR3 DNA sequence: TGTGCCAGCAGCTTGGGGTACTTCGGGAATTCACCCCTCCACTTT. The chain couples TRBV5-8 to TRBJ1-6, with D uncertain. CDR3 size: 15 residues. V was shortened by 0 bases and J by 7 bases, with 11 bases between the two germline ends. The V gene's germline CDR1 is SGHTS and CDR2 YDEGEE.

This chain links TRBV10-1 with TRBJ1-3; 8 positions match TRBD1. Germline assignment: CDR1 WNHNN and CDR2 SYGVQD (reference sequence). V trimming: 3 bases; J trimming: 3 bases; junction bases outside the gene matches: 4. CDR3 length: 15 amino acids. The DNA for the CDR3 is TGCGCCAGCAGTGAACCAGGGGGCTTTGGAAACACCATATATTTT. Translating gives CASSEPGGFGNTIYF.

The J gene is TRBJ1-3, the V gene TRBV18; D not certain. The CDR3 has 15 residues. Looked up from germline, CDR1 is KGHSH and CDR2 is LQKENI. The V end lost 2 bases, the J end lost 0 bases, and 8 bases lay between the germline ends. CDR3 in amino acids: CASSPEVGSGNTIYF. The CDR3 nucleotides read TGTGCCAGCTCACCAGAGGTTGGCTCTGGAAACACCATATATTTT.

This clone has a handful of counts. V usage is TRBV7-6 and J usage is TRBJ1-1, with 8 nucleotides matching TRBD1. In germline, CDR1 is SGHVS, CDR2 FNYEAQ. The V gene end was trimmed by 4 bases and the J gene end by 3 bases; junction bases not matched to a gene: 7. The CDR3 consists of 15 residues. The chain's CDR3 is CASSSPGQVDTEAFF. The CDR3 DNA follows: TGTGCCAGCAGCTCCCCGGGACAGGTGGACACTGAAGCTTTCTTT.

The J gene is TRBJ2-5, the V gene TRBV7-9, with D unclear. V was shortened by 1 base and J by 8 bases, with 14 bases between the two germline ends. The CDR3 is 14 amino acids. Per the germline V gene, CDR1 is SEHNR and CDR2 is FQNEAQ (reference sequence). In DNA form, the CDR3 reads TGTGCCAGCAGCTTAGATTCTAACTTGGTAACCCAGTACTTC. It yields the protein CASSLDSNLVTQYF.

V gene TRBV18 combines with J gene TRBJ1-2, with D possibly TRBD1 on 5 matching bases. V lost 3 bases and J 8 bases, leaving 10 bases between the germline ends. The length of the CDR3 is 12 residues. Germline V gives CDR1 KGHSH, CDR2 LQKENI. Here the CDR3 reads CASSPDGGGYTF. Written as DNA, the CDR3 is TGTGCCAGCTCACCGGATGGGGGGGGCTACACCTTC. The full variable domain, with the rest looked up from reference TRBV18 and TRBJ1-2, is NAGVMQNPRHLVRRRGQEARLRCSPMKGHSHVYWYRQLPEEGLKFMVYLQKENIIDESGMPKERFSAEFPKEGPSILRIQQVVRGDSAAYFCASSPDGGGYTFGSGTRLTVV.

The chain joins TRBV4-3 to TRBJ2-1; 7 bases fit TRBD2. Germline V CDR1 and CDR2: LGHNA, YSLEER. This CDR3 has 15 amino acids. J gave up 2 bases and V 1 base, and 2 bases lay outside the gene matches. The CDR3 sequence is CASSQVAGAYNEQFF. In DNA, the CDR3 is TGCGCCAGCAGCCAAGTGGCGGGGGCCTACAATGAGCAGTTCTTC.

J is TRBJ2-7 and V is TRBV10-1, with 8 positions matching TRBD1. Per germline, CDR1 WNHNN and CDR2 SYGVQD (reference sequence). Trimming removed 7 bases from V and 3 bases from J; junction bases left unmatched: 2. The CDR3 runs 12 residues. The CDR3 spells CASNDRGYEQYF. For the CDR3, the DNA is TGCGCCAGCAATGACAGGGGCTACGAGCAGTACTTC.

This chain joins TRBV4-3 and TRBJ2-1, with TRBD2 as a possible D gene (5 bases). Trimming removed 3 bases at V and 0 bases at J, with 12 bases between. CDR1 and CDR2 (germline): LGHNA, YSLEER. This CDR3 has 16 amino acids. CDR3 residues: CASSHARGSSYNEQFF. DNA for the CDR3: TGCGCCAGCAGCCACGCCCGGGGTAGCTCCTACAATGAGCAGTTCTTC.

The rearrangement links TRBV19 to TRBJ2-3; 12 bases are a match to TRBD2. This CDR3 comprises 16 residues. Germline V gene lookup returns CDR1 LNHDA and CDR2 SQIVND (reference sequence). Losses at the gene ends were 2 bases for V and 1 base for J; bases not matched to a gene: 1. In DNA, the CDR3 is TGTGCCAGTAGTATACGACTAGCGGGGGGCACAGATACGCAGTATTTT. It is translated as CASSIRLAGGTDTQYF.

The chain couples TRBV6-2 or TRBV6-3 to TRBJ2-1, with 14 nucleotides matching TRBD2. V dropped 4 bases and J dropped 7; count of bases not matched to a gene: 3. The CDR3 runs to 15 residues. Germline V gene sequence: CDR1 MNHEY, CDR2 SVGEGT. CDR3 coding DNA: TGTGCCAGCAGTTCCGGGACTAGCGGGAGAAATGAGCAGTTCTTC. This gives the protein CASSSGTSGRNEQFF.

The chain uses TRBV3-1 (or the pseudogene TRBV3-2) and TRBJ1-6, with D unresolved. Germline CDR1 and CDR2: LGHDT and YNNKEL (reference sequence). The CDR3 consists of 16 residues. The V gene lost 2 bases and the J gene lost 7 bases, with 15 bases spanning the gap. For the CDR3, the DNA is TGTGCCAGCAGCCAAAAGTTGTCAGTCTTCAATTCACCCCTCCACTTT. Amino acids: CASSQKLSVFNSPLHF.

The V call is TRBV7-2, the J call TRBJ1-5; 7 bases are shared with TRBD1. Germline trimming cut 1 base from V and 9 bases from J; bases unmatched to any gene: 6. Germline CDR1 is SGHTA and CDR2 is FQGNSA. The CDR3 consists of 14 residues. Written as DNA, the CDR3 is TGTGCCAGCAGCTTAGAGGGGGCTCTCCCGCCCCAGCATTTT. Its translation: CASSLEGALPPQHF. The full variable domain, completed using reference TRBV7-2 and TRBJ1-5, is GAGVSQSPSNKVTEKGKDVELRCDPISGHTALYWYRQSLGQGLEFLIYFQGNSAPDKSGLPSDRFSAERTGGSVSTLTIQRTQQEDSAVYLCASSLEGALPPQHFGDGTRLSIL.

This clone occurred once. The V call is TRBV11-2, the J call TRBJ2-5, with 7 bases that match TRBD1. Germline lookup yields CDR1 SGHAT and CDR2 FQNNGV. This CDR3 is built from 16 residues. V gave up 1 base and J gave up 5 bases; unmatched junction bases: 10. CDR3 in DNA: TGTGCCAGCAGCTTAGTCCCCAACAGGGGAAAGGAGACCCAGTACTTC. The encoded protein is CASSLVPNRGKETQYF.

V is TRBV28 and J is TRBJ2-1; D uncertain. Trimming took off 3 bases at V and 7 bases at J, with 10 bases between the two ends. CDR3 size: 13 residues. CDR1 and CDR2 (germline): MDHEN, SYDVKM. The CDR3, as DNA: TGTGCCAGCAGTTTCCGGGTGATTAATGAGCAGTTCTTC. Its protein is CASSFRVINEQFF. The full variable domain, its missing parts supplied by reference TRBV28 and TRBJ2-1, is DVKVTQSSRYLVKRTGEKVFLECVQDMDHENMFWYRQDPGLGLRLIYFSYDVKMKEKGDIPEGYSVSREKKERFSLILESASTNQTSMYLCASSFRVINEQFFGPGTRLTVL.

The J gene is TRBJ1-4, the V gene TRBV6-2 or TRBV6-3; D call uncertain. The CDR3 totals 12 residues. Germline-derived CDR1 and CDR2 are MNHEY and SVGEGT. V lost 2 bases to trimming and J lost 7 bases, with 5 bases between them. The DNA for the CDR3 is TGTGCCAGCAGTTACGTCGGTGAAAAACTGTTTTTT. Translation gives CASSYVGEKLFF.

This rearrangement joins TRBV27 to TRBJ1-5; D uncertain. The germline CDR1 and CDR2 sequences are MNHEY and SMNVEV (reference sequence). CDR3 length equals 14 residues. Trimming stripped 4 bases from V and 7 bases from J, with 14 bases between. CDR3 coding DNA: TGTGCCAGCAGTTCCGGGTCCCGAAAGCAGCCCCAGCATTTT. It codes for CASSSGSRKQPQHF.

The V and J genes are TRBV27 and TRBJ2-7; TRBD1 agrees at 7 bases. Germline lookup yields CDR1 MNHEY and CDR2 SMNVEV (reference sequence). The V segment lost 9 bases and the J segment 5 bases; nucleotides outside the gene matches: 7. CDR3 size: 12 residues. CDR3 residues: CARTRQGDEQYF. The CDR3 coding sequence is TGTGCCAGGACCAGACAGGGCGACGAGCAGTACTTC.

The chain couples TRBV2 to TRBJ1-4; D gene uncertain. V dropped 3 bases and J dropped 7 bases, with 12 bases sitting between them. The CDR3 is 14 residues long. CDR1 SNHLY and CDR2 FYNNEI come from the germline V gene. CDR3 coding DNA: TGTGCCAGCAGTGAGGGCCTCTCTGGTGAAAAACTGTTTTTT. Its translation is CASSEGLSGEKLFF.

The CDR3, as DNA: TGTGCCAGCAGGCCGGGAACGGGTAACTATGGCTACACCTTC. Encoded protein: CASRPGTGNYGYTF. V is TRBV6-4 and J is TRBJ1-2; unclear D gene. V was pared by 6 bases and J by 1 base, with 12 bases between. The CDR3 spans 14 residues. CDR1 MRHNA and CDR2 SNTAGT come from the germline V gene.

In nucleotides, the CDR3 is TGTGCCAGCAGCTCACCTTACAGGGGGAAGAACACTGAAGCTTTCTTT. Translated: CASSSPYRGKNTEAFF. The chain joins TRBV11-3 to TRBJ1-1, with TRBD1 matching 8 bases. The CDR3 contains 16 residues. Germline values: CDR1 SGHNT, CDR2 YENEEA. Trimming at V came to 4 bases and at J to 1 base, leaving 8 bases not matched to a gene.

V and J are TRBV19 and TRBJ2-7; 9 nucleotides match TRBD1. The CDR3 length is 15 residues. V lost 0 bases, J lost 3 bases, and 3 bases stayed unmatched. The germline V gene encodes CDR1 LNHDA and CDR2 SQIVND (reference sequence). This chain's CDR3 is CASSIEGTGRYEQYF. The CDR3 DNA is TGTGCCAGTAGTATAGAAGGGACAGGGCGCTACGAGCAGTACTTC.

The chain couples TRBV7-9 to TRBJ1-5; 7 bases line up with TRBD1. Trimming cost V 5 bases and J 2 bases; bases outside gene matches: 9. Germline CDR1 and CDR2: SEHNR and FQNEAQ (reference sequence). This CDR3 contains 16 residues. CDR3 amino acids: CASSRVGQGGNQPQHF. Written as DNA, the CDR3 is TGTGCCAGCAGCCGAGTCGGCCAGGGGGGCAATCAGCCCCAGCATTTT.

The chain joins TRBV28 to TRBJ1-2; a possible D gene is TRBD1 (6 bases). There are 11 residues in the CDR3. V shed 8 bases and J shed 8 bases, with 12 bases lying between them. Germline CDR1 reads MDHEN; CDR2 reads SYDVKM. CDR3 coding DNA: TGTGCCAGCGCAGGGGATTACGGCTACACCTTC. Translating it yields CASAGDYGYTF.

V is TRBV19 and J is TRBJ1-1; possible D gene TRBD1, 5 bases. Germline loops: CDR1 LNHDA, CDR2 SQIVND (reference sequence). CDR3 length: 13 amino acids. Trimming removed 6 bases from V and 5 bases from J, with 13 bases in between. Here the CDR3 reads CASRSRGGTEAFF. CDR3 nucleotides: TGTGCCAGTAGGTCCCGGGGGGGGACTGAAGCTTTCTTT.

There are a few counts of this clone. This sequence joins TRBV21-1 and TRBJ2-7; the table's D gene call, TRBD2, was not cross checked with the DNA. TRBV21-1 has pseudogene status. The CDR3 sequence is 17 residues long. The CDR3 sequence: CASSARPTSGSRYEQYV. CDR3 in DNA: TGTGCCAGCAGCGCTCGGCCGACTAGCGGGTCTCGCTACGAGCAGTACGTC.

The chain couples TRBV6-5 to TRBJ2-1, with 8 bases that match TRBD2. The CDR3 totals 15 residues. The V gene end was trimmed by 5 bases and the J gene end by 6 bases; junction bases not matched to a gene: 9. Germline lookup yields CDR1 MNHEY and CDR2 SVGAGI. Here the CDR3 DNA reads TGTGCCAGCAGTCCCCAACGGGAGGGCCGCAATGAGCAGTTCTTC. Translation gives CASSPQREGRNEQFF.

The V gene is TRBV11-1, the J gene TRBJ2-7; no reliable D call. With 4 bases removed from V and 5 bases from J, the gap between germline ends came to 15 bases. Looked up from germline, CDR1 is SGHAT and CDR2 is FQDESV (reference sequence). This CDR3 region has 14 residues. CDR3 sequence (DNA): TGTGCCAGCAGCTATACCCCCACGGCGGACGAGCAGTACTTC. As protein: CASSYTPTADEQYF. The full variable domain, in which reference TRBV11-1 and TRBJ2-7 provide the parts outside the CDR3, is EAEVAQSPRYKITEKSQAVAFWCDPISGHATLYWYRQILGQGPELLVQFQDESVVDDSQLPKDRFSAERLKGVDSTLKIQPAELGDSAMYLCASSYTPTADEQYFGPGTRLTVT.